The present T cell receptor (beta chain) was sequenced within a study of cytomegalovirus exposure and HLA in healthy donors. The CDR3 contains 18 residues. Germline V gives CDR1 SGHNT, CDR2 YENEEA. Losses at the gene ends were 3 bases for V and 8 bases for J; bases not matched to a gene: 9. The PCR employed 60 Vbeta primers together with 13 Jbeta primers. Assay: immunoSEQ multiplex PCR; the TCRdb copy retains only in-frame clones and omits some. The sample lists about 160,000 clones; approximately 86% were seen once. The origin of this receptor is a woman aged 18-29 years in good health and CMV-seronegative. What was sequenced was PBMCs. V is TRBV11-3 and J is TRBJ2-2; the match to TRBD2 covers 16 bases. The CDR3 is CASSFGTSGGARAGELFF. CDR3 DNA: TGTGCCAGCAGCTTCGGGACTAGCGGGGGGGCGAGAGCTGGGGAGCTGTTTTTT.